One sample yielded the 22 T cell receptor beta chains listed below, sequenced in a study of T cell responses to AZD1222 COVID-19 vaccine. Some clones are missing from TCRdb's copy, which holds only in-frame ones; the method was immunoSEQ multiplex PCR. The sample has more than 150,000 clones; 85% to 90% are singletons. Sequencing was performed on peripheral blood, taken on day 0 of AZD1222 vaccination. All receptors come from an adult in good health.

The chain has TRBV28 and TRBJ1-2; 9 nucleotides match TRBD1. V was clipped by 5 bases and J by 5 bases; unmatched bases: 9. Germline V gene data show CDR1 as MDHEN and CDR2 as SYDVKM. This CDR3 is built from 15 residues. CDR3 sequence: CASSTGTGKSYGYTF. The CDR3 DNA is TGTGCCAGCAGTACCGGGACAGGGAAGTCTTATGGCTACACCTTC.

This rearrangement joins TRBV7-2 to TRBJ2-7; TRBD2 matches 9 bases. This CDR3 has 13 residues. After removal of 6 bases from V and 2 bases from J, the junction contained 2 bases not matched to a gene. Looked up from germline, CDR1 is SGHTA and CDR2 is FQGNSA. The CDR3 sequence: CASRVAGAYEQYF. The CDR3 nucleotides read TGTGCCAGCAGGGTAGCGGGGGCCTACGAGCAGTACTTC.

J is TRBJ1-4 and V is TRBV28; TRBD1 matches 10 bases. Per germline, CDR1 MDHEN and CDR2 SYDVKM. The CDR3 has 15 residues. J was trimmed by 6 bases and V by 5 bases; bases with no gene match: 6. The CDR3 coding sequence is TGTGCCAGCAGTCCCGGACAGGGGGACGATGAAAAACTGTTTTTT. This sequence encodes CASSPGQGDDEKLFF.

V usage is TRBV4-3 and J usage is TRBJ1-3, with D perhaps TRBD1 (6 bases). With 1 base removed from V and 5 bases from J, the gap between germline ends came to 15 bases. Germline assignment: CDR1 LGHNA and CDR2 YSLEER. This CDR3 has 16 residues. This CDR3 is CASSQGGGQRRNTIYF. CDR3 DNA: TGCGCCAGCAGCCAAGGAGGGGGGCAGAGGAGAAACACCATATATTTT.

The chain has TRBV27 and TRBJ2-5; D is uncertain. This CDR3 comprises 10 residues. The germline V and J ends were trimmed by 11 bases and 5 bases, with 9 bases remaining between them. Germline CDR1 is MNHEY and CDR2 is SMNVEV (reference sequence). CDR3 nucleotide sequence: TGTGCCCCCCTGGGGGAGACCCAGTACTTC. It is translated as CAPLGETQYF.

This clone was picked up a small number of times. The chain recombines TRBV19 with TRBJ1-1, with D unclear. With 10 bases removed from V and 3 bases from J, the gap between germline ends came to 18 bases. The CDR3 totals 14 residues. Germline CDR1 and CDR2: LNHDA and SQIVND (reference sequence). DNA of the CDR3: TGTGCCATCTCTGTGGGTTTATTTGACACTGAAGCTTTCTTT. It yields the protein CAISVGLFDTEAFF.

This clone has just a few counts. The chain uses TRBV2 and TRBJ2-6; D unclear. Per germline, CDR1 SNHLY and CDR2 FYNNEI. CDR3 size: 14 residues. Trimming removed 7 bases at V and 2 bases at J, with 9 bases between. CDR3 bases: TGTGCCAGCATTCGGGTAGCTGGGGCCAACGTCCTGACTTTC. Translated, it gives CASIRVAGANVLTF.

The rearrangement links TRBV6-1 to TRBJ2-1, with 10 positions matching TRBD2. The V segment lost 3 bases and the J segment 8 bases; nucleotides outside the gene matches: 16. The CDR3 length is 18 residues. Germline V lookup: CDR1 MNHNS, CDR2 SASEGT. This chain's CDR3 is CASSEGFLLAGVRYEQFF. CDR3 coding DNA: TGTGCCAGCAGTGAGGGTTTCCTCCTAGCGGGAGTAAGGTATGAGCAGTTCTTC.

The rearrangement joins TRBV4-1 to TRBJ1-5, with D maybe TRBD1 (5 bases). Looked up from germline, CDR1 is MGHRA and CDR2 is YSYEKL. CDR3 length: 13 amino acids. Trimming removed 3 bases at V and 6 bases at J, with 9 bases between. This CDR3 reads CASSHRVIQPQHF. CDR3 nucleotides: TGCGCCAGCAGCCACAGGGTAATTCAGCCCCAGCATTTT.

The rearrangement uses TRBV6-6 and TRBJ1-3, with D maybe TRBD1 (5 bases). Germline CDR1 and CDR2: MNHNY and SVGAGI (reference sequence). The CDR3 spans 18 residues. Between the trimmed V and J ends, which lost 5 bases and 0 bases, there was a span of 20 bases. The CDR3 is CASSRRLDPGNSGNTIYF. The CDR3 region has the DNA TGTGCCAGCAGTCGAAGGTTAGACCCAGGGAACTCTGGAAACACCATATATTTT.

The chain uses TRBV28 and TRBJ1-2; D is perhaps TRBD1 (6 bases). Trimming left V 1 base short and J 8 bases short, with 14 bases between. The V gene's germline CDR1 is MDHEN and CDR2 SYDVKM. CDR3 length equals 14 residues. As DNA, the CDR3 is TGTGCCAGCAGTTTATCTATGAGGGGGGGAGGCTACACCTTC. Its protein product is CASSLSMRGGGYTF.

V is TRBV23-1 and J is TRBJ1-4; no clear D. TRBV23-1 is reported as an ORF; its role is uncertain. The CDR3 runs to 16 residues. Trimming took 0 bases from V and 0 from J, leaving 8 bases between them. CDR3 sequence reads: CASSQSRSATNEKLFF. The DNA of the CDR3 is TGCGCCAGCAGTCAATCAAGGAGTGCAACTAATGAAAAACTGTTTTTT.

The chain links TRBV5-1 to TRBJ1-4; a possible D gene is TRBD1 (5 bases). The CDR3 extends over 14 amino acids. The V end lost 3 bases, the J end lost 8 bases, and 14 bases lay between the germline ends. Germline lookup yields CDR1 SGHRS and CDR2 YFSETQ. The CDR3 reads CASSSLGGVEKLFF. The CDR3, as DNA: TGCGCCAGCAGCTCGCTCGGGGGAGTCGAAAAACTGTTTTTT. The full variable domain, rest sourced from reference TRBV5-1 and TRBJ1-4, is KAGVTQTPRYLIKTRGQQVTLSCSPISGHRSVSWYQQTPGQGLQFLFEYFSETQRNKGNFPGRFSGRQFSNSRSEMNVSTLELGDSALYLCASSSLGGVEKLFFGSGTQLSVL.

The chain links TRBV13 to TRBJ1-6; D not certain. CDR1 is PRHDT and CDR2 is FYEKMQ in the germline V gene (reference sequence). This CDR3 has 14 residues. V was trimmed by 4 bases and J by 9 bases, leaving 13 bases between them. DNA of the CDR3: TGTGCCAGCAGCTCCAACCGGCGTAGTTCACCCCTCCACTTT. Translating gives CASSSNRRSSPLHF.

Concerning this clone: Distinct nucleotide sequences in the sample also encode this CDR3. The chain couples TRBV7-9 to TRBJ2-1, with 7 bases aligning to TRBD2. This CDR3 is built from 13 residues. Unmatched junction bases numbered 2, after V lost 3 bases and J lost 6 bases. CDR1 and CDR2 (germline): SEHNR, FQNEAQ (reference sequence). CDR3 residues: CASSLAGVNEQFF. The CDR3 DNA is TGTGCCAGCAGCTTGGCGGGGGTCAATGAGCAGTTCTTC.

The chain combines TRBV24-1 with TRBJ1-2; 10 bases align to TRBD1. CDR1 KGHDR and CDR2 SFDVKD come from the germline V gene. The CDR3 loop spans 17 amino acids. Unmatched junction bases numbered 14, after V lost 3 bases and J lost 8 bases. As DNA, the CDR3 is TGTGCCACCAGTGATCCGGGACAGGGGCCCGAATATTACGGCTACACCTTC. Translation: CATSDPGQGPEYYGYTF.

This chain joins TRBV2 and TRBJ1-6; no definite D call. Germline lookup yields CDR1 SNHLY and CDR2 FYNNEI. The V and J ends lost 1 base and 7 bases respectively, with 5 bases between them. This CDR3 comprises 13 residues. CDR3: CASSEVANSPLHF. CDR3 bases: TGTGCCAGCAGTGAAGTTGCGAATTCACCCCTCCACTTT.

This chain joins TRBV5-1 and TRBJ2-2; TRBD1 aligns across 7 bases. Germline-derived CDR1 and CDR2 are SGHRS and YFSETQ. This CDR3 spans 15 amino acids. Unmatched junction bases numbered 5, after V lost 1 base and J lost 5 bases. For the CDR3, the DNA is TGCGCCAGCAGCTTGAGGGGGCCCCCAACCGGGGAGCTGTTTTTT. Protein product: CASSLRGPPTGELFF.

V usage is TRBV28 and J usage is TRBJ1-5; TRBD1 matches 7 bases. The V and J ends lost 5 bases and 11 bases, in that order; junction bases with no gene match: 12. The CDR3 is made up of 14 amino acids. Germline CDR1 reads MDHEN; CDR2 reads SYDVKM. CDR3 in amino acids: CASSRGQERSAQHF. The DNA of the CDR3 is TGTGCCAGCAGTAGAGGACAGGAAAGATCAGCCCAGCATTTT.

The chain uses TRBV19 and TRBJ2-7; 8 bases fit TRBD2. The CDR3 is 13 amino acids. V lost 9 bases and J lost 2; bases outside the gene matches: 6. CDR1 is LNHDA and CDR2 is SQIVND in the germline V gene (reference sequence). The CDR3 spells CASSGGVTYEQYF. The CDR3 nucleotides read TGTGCCAGCAGCGGGGGTGTGACCTACGAGCAGTACTTC.

The rearrangement joins TRBV18 to TRBJ2-3; possibly TRBD1 for D (5 bases). Per the germline V gene, CDR1 is KGHSH and CDR2 is LQKENI. CDR3 length equals 15 residues. Trimming shortened V by 0 bases and J by 1 base, and 8 bases separated the two germline ends. The CDR3 here is CASSPPLGGTDTQYF. In DNA form, the CDR3 reads TGTGCCAGCTCACCACCGTTAGGGGGCACAGATACGCAGTATTTT.

The CDR3 bases are TGTGCCAGTAGCAGGACAGGGTACGGCTGGACTAATGAAAAACTGTTTTTT. The encoded protein is CASSRTGYGWTNEKLFF. The V and J genes are TRBV19 and TRBJ1-4, with 8 bases matching TRBD1. From germline, CDR1 is LNHDA and CDR2 SQIVND (reference sequence). CDR3 length: 17 amino acids. Trimming took 6 bases from V and 2 from J; bases not matched to a gene: 11.